The clone carrying this TCR beta chain appeared a few times. Antigen: not known. The data are from a study of cytomegalovirus exposure and HLA in healthy donors. In the study overall: From HLA-typed donors, an early data release held some 91 million unique TCRs.

The PCR made use of 60 Vbeta and 13 Jbeta primers. Sequenced by immunoSEQ multiplex PCR; TCRdb stores in-frame clones only, minus some. The profile shows some 100,000 clones, around three quarters of them singletons. The CDR3 extends over 17 amino acids. V lost 2 bases to trimming and J lost 5 bases; unmatched junction nucleotides: 15. Germline V gives CDR1 MGHRA, CDR2 YSYEKL. Overall study findings and caveats: TCR beta V segments were, for the most part, productive about 87% or about 30% of the time in an earlier analysis.

The sample taken for sequencing was PBMCs. This chain joins TRBV4-1 and TRBJ2-7; 7 nucleotides match TRBD1. The clonotype comes from a woman between 45 and 65 years old in good health and CMV-seropositive. The DNA of the CDR3 is TGCGCCAGCAGCCAACGCCTGGGACAGTCCCTTGGGGACGAGCAGTACTTC. It yields the protein CASSQRLGQSLGDEQYF.